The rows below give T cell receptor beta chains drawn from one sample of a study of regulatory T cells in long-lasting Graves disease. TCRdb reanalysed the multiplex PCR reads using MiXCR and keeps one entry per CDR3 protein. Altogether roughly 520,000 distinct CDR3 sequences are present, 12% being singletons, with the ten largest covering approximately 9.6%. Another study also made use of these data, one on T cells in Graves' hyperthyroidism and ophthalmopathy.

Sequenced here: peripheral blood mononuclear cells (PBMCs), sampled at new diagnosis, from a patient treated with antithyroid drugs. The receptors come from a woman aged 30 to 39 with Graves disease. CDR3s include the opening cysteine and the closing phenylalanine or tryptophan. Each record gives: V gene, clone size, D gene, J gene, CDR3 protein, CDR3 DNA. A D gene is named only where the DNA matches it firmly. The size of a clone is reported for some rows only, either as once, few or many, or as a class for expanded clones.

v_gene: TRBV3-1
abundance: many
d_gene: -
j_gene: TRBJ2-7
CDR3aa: CASSLRIGNEQYF
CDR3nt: TGTGCCAGCAGCCTGAGAATCGGGAACGAGCAGTACTTC

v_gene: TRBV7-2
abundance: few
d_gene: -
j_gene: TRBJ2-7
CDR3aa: CASSLGFGLAFYEQYF
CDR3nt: TGTGCCAGCAGCTTAGGATTTGGGCTAGCGTTCTACGAGCAGTACTTC

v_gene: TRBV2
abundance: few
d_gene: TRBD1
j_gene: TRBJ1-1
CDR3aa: CASSSGTENTEAFF
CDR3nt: TGTGCCAGCTCCTCCGGGACAGAGAACACTGAAGCTTTCTTT

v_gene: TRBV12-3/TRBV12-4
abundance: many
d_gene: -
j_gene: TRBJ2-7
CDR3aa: CASSGNGQKSFEQYF
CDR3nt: TGTGCCAGCAGTGGAAATGGACAGAAGTCTTTCGAGCAGTACTTC

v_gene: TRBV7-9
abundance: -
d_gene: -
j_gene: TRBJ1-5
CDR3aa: CASSLDVVTQPQHF
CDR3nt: TGTGCCAGCAGCTTAGACGTAGTCACTCAGCCCCAGCATTTT

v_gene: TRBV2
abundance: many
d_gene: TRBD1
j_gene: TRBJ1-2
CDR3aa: CASKVQGAGGYTF
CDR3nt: TGTGCCAGCAAGGTACAGGGGGCAGGTGGCTACACCTTC

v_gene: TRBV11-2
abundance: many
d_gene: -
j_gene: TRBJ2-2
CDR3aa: CASSPHTGELFF
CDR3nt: TGTGCCAGCAGCCCCCACACCGGGGAGCTGTTTTTT

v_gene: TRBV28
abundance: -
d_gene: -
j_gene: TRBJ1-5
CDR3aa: CASSGTQGSNQPQHF
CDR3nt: TGTGCCAGCAGTGGTACACAGGGAAGCAATCAGCCCCAGCATTTT

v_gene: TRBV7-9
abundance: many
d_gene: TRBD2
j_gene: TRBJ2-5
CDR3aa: CASSFLRGEETQYF
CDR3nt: TGTGCCAGCAGCTTCTTACGGGGGGAAGAGACCCAGTACTTC

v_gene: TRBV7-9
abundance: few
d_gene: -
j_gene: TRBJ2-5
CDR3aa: CASSLYGVRETQYF
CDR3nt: TGTGCCAGCAGCTTATATGGGGTCCGGGAGACCCAGTACTTC

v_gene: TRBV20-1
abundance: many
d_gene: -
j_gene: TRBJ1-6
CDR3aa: CSARLGYFDSPLHF
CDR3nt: TGCAGTGCCAGACTCGGATACTTTGATTCACCCCTCCACTTT

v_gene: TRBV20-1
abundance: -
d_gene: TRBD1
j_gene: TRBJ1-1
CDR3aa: CGARDPGQGMVTEAFF
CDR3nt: TGCGGTGCTAGAGACCCGGGACAGGGGATGGTCACTGAAGCTTTCTTT

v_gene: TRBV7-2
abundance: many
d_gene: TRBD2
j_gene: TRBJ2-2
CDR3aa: CASSHTSGTNTGELFF
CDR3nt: TGTGCCAGCAGCCACACTAGCGGTACGAACACCGGGGAGCTGTTTTTT

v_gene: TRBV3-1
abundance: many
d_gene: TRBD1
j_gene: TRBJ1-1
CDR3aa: CASSHNRGDTEAFF
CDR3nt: TGTGCCAGCAGTCACAACAGGGGTGACACTGAAGCTTTCTTT

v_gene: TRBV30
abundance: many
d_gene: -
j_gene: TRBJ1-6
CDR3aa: CAWSRSLHGASPLHF
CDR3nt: TGTGCCTGGAGTCGAAGCCTACATGGAGCTTCACCCCTCCACTTT

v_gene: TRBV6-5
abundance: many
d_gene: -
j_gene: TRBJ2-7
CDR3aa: CASSYREDSYEQYF
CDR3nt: TGTGCCAGCAGTTATCGGGAGGACAGCTACGAGCAGTACTTC

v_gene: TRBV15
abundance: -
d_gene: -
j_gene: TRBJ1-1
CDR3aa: CATSREGNRANTEAFF
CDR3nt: TGTGCCACCAGCAGAGAGGGGAATAGAGCGAACACTGAAGCTTTCTTT

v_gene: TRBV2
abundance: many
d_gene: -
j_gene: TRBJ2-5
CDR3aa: CASSARRQETQYF
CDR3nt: TGTGCCAGCAGTGCCCGTAGACAAGAGACCCAGTACTTC

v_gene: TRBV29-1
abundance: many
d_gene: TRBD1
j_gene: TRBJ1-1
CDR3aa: CSVVLTRGYGAFF
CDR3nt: TGCAGCGTTGTCCTGACCAGGGGGTATGGGGCTTTCTTT

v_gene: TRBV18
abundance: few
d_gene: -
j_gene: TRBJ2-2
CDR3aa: CASSPPGQGSTGELFF
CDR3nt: TGTGCCAGCTCACCACCGGGGCAGGGGAGCACCGGGGAGCTGTTTTTT

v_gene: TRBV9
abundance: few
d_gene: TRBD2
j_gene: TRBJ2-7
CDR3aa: CASNSGGGYEQYF
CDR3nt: TGTGCCAGCAACTCCGGGGGAGGGTACGAGCAGTACTTC

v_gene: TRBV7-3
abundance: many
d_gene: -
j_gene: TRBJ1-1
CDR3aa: CASSLFGGSNTEAFF
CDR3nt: TGTGCCAGCAGCTTATTTGGGGGTTCGAACACTGAAGCTTTCTTT

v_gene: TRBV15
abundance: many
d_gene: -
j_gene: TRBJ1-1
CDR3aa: CATSRGAGRATEAFF
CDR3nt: TGTGCCACCAGCAGAGGGGCAGGACGCGCCACTGAAGCTTTCTTT

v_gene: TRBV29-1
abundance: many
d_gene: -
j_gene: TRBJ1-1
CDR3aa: CSVLGVGGNTEAFF
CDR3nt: TGCAGCGTTCTGGGGGTCGGCGGGAACACTGAAGCTTTCTTT

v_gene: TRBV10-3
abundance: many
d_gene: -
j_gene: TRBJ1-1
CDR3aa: CAISDRGQANTEAFF
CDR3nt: TGTGCCATCAGCGACCGAGGGCAGGCGAACACTGAAGCTTTCTTT

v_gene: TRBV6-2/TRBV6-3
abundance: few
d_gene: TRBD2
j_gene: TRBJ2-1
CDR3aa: CASSYWTSSYNEQFF
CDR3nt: TGTGCCAGCAGTTACTGGACTAGCTCCTACAATGAGCAGTTCTTC

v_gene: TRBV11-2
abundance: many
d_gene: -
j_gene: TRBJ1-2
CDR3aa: CASSRQTWGASYGYTF
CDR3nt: TGTGCCAGCAGTCGACAGACGTGGGGGGCTAGCTATGGCTACACCTTC

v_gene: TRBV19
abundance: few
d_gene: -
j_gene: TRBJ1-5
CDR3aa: CASSSHEGIASNQPQHF
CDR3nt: TGTGCCAGTAGTTCTCATGAGGGGATAGCTAGCAATCAGCCCCAGCATTTT

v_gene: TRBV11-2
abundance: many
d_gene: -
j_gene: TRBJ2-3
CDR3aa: CASSSPFTSGQGGTQYF
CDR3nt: TGTGCCAGCAGCTCTCCCTTCACTAGCGGACAGGGAGGTACGCAGTATTTT

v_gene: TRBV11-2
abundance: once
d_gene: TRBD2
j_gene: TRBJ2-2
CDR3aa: CASSAGLAGGAGELFF
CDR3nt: TGTGCCAGCAGCGCGGGACTAGCGGGAGGCGCCGGGGAGCTGTTTTTT

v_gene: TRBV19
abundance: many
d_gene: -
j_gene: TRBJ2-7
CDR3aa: CASSWGTNYEQYF
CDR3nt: TGTGCCAGTAGTTGGGGGACCAACTACGAGCAGTACTTC

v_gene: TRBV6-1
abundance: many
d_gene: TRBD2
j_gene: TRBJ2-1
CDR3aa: CASGLLSGINEQFF
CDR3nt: TGTGCCAGCGGCCTTTTGAGCGGGATTAATGAGCAGTTCTTC

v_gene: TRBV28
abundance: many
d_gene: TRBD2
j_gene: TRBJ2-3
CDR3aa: CASSTGTSGIRTDTQYF
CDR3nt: TGTGCCAGCAGTACCGGGACTAGCGGAATTCGCACAGATACGCAGTATTTT

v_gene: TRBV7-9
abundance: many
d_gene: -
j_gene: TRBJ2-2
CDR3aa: CASSLGPGRDQTGELFF
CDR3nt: TGTGCCAGCAGTTTGGGGCCAGGGCGGGACCAAACCGGGGAGCTGTTTTTT

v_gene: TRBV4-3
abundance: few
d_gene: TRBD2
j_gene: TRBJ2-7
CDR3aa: CASSQERGGRAYEQYF
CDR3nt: TGCGCCAGCAGCCAAGAAAGAGGCGGGAGAGCATACGAGCAGTACTTC

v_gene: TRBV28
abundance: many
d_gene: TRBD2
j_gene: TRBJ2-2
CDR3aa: CASSSSGRGITGELFF
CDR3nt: TGTGCCAGCAGTTCTAGCGGGAGAGGAATCACCGGGGAGCTGTTTTTT

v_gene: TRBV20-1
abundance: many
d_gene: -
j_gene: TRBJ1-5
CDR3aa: CSAKTEAISNQPQHF
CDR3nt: TGCAGTGCTAAAACTGAGGCGATAAGCAATCAGCCCCAGCATTTT

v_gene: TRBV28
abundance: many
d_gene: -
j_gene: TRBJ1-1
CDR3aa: CASSLWARWRSNTEAFF
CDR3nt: TGTGCCAGCAGTTTATGGGCGAGGTGGCGATCGAACACTGAAGCTTTCTTT

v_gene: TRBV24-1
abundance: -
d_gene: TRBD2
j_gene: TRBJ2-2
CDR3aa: CATRETRLADPNTGELFF
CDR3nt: TGTGCCACCAGGGAGACTCGACTAGCGGATCCGAACACCGGGGAGCTGTTTTTT

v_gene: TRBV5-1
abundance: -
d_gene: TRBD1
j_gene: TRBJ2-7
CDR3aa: CAIPQGTNEQYF
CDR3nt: TGCGCCATCCCACAGGGGACCAACGAGCAGTACTTC

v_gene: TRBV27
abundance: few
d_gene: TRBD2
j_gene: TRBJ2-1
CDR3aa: CASSLSGAGGPWVEQFF
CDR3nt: TGTGCCAGCAGTTTATCGGGAGCGGGAGGGCCTTGGGTTGAGCAGTTCTTC